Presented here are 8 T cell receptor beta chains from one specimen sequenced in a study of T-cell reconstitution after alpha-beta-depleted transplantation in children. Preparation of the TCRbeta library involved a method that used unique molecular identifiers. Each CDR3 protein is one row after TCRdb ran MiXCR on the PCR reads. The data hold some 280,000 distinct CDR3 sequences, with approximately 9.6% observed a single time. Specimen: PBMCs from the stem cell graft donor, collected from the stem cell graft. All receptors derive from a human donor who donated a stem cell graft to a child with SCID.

DNA of the CDR3: TGTGCCAGCAGCTTATCTAGCGGGGACCAAGAGACCCAGTACTTC. Its translation: CASSLSSGDQETQYF. J is TRBJ2-5 and V is TRBV7-9; 9 bases fit TRBD2. The CDR3 has 15 residues. From germline, CDR1 is SEHNR and CDR2 FQNEAQ (reference sequence). J lost 0 bases, V lost 2 bases, and 1 base had no gene match.

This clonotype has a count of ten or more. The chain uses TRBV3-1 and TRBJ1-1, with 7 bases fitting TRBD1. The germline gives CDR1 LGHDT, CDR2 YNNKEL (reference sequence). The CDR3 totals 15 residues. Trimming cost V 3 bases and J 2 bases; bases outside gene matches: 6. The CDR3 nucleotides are TGTGCCAGCAGCCAGACAGGGAGTACTAACACTGAAGCTTTCTTT. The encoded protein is CASSQTGSTNTEAFF.

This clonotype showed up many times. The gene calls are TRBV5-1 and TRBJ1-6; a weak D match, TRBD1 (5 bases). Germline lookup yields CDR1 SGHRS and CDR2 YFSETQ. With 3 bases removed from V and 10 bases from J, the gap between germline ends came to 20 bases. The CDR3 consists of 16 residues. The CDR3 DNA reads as TGCGCCAGCAGCTCTGACAGCGTATCCTATAGGTCACCCCTCCACTTT. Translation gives CASSSDSVSYRSPLHF.

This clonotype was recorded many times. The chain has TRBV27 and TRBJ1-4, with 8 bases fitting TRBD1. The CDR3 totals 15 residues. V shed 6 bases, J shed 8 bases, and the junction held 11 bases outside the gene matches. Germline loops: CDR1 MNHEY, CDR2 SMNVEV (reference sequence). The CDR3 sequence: CASRPPGQGGEKLFF. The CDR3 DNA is TGTGCCAGCAGGCCTCCCGGACAGGGTGGCGAAAAACTGTTTTTT. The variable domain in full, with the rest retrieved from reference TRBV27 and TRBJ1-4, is EAQVTQNPRYLITVTGKKLTVTCSQNMNHEYMSWYRQDPGLGLRQIYYSMNVEVTDKGDVPEGYKVSRKEKRNFPLILESPSPNQTSLYFCASRPPGQGGEKLFFGSGTQLSVL.

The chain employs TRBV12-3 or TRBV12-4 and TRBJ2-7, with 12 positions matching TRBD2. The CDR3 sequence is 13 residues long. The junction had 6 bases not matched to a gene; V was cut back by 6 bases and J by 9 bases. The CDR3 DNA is TGTGCCAGCAGCGAACTAGCGGGGGGAAGGCAGTACTTC. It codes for CASSELAGGRQYF.

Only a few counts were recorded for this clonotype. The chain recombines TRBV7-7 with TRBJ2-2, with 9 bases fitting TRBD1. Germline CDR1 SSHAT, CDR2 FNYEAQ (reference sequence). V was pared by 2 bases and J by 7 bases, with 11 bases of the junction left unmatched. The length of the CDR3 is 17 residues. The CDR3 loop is CASSLNLDRGAGGELFF. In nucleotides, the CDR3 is TGTGCCAGCAGCTTAAATTTGGACAGGGGCGCTGGCGGGGAGCTGTTTTTT.

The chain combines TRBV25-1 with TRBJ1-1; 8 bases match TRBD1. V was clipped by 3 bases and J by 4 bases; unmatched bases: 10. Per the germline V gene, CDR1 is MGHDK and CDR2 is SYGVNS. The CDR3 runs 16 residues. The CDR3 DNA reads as TGTGCCAGCAGTGACCTCTCAGGGGGCTTAGGCACTGAAGCTTTCTTT. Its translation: CASSDLSGGLGTEAFF.

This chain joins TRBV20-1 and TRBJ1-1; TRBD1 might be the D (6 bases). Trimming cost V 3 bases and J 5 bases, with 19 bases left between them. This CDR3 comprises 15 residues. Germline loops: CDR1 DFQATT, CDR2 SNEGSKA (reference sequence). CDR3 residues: CSARGIGGAGTEAFF. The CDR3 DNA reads TGCAGTGCTAGGGGGATCGGGGGGGCCGGTACTGAAGCTTTCTTT.